This note documents a single T cell receptor (beta chain) sequence. The record originates from a study of T cells of healthy individuals. TCRdb processed the 5' RACE reads anew with MiXCR; each CDR3 protein has one entry. Among tens of thousands of distinct CDR3 sequences listed, more than 4.5% were seen once. The TCR was taken from a human donor in good health.

CDR3 sequence reads: CASSLAGGALDTDTQYF. Written as DNA, the CDR3 is TGTGCCAGCAGCTTAGCTGGCGGCGCGCTAGACACAGATACGCAGTATTTT. The chain combines TRBV7-9 with TRBJ2-3, with unresolved D. The CDR3 length is 17 residues. Germline CDR1 and CDR2: SEHNR and FQNEAQ (reference sequence). Trimming left V 0 bases short and J 2 bases short, with 15 bases between. Supplemented by reference TRBV7-9 and TRBJ2-3, the full variable domain reads DTGVSQNPRHKITKRGQNVTFRCDPISEHNRLYWYRQTLGQGPEFLTYFQNEAQLEKSRLLSDRFSAERPKGSFSTLEIQRTEQGDSAMYLCASSLAGGALDTDTQYFGPGTRLTVL.